This section outlines one T cell receptor beta chain sequence together with its context. Germline V gene lookup returns CDR1 SGHRS and CDR2 YFSETQ. CDR3 length: 14 amino acids. Unmatched junction bases numbered 6, after V lost 9 bases and J lost 1 base. Profiled with immunoSEQ multiplex PCR; TCRdb holds only in-frame clones, not every one. The sample includes some 68,000 clones, about four fifths of them seen just once. The data originate from a study of blood T cell repertoires in COVID-19. Study-level information: Italy, Spain and the United States were the sources of the convalescent and acute COVID-19 samples.

The chain has TRBV5-1 and TRBJ1-2; 10 bases match TRBD1. Sequencing was carried out using peripheral blood. The sequence derives from a man between 65 and 79 years old with acute or convalescent COVID-19. CDR3 sequence (DNA): TGCGCCACCCGAGGGACAGGGGTTAACTATGGCTACACCTTC. This sequence encodes CATRGTGVNYGYTF.